Each of the 12 T cell receptor beta chains below was sequenced from the same sample in a study of blood T cell repertoires in COVID-19. Sequencing used immunoSEQ multiplex PCR; TCRdb keeps in-frame clones, though not all of them. The top ten hold roughly 7.5% of the sample, which has about 170,000 clones, just under 85% seen once. Sequencing input: peripheral blood. These receptors all come from a man between 40 and 49 years old who had recovered from COVID-19.

This clone was detected only a few times. This rearrangement joins TRBV5-8 to TRBJ1-4; 9 bases map to TRBD1. This CDR3 region has 20 residues. Losses at the gene ends were 1 base for V and 2 bases for J; bases not matched to a gene: 15. The germline V gene encodes CDR1 SGHTS and CDR2 YDEGEE. CDR3 sequence reads: CASSLSIKGTGFWTNEKLFF. The CDR3 nucleotides read TGTGCCAGCAGCTTGAGCATCAAAGGGACAGGGTTTTGGACTAATGAAAAACTGTTTTTT.

The rearrangement links TRBV28 to TRBJ2-5; 13 nucleotides line up with TRBD2. V dropped 10 bases and J dropped 2; count of bases not matched to a gene: 10. Germline V gives CDR1 MDHEN, CDR2 SYDVKM. This CDR3 is 16 amino acids long. CDR3 residues: CATQLAGGGGQETQYF. CDR3 in DNA: TGTGCCACCCAACTAGCGGGAGGGGGTGGGCAAGAGACCCAGTACTTC.

The DNA of the CDR3 is TGTGCCAGCCGGGGATCCACAGATACGCAGTATTTT. It is translated as CASRGSTDTQYF. The genes are TRBV28 and TRBJ2-3; D may be TRBD2 (5 bases). CDR3 length: 12 residues. Germline CDR1 reads MDHEN; CDR2 reads SYDVKM. Trimming shortened V by 8 bases and J by 2 bases, and 8 bases separated the two germline ends.

The chain has TRBV29-1 and TRBJ1-4; D gene unclear. V lost 7 bases, J lost 8 bases, and 11 bases lay in between. Germline loops: CDR1 SQVTM, CDR2 ANQGSEA. There are 11 residues in the CDR3. The CDR3 DNA follows: TGCAGCGCCGAGGTGGAAGAAAAACTGTTTTTT. It yields the protein CSAEVEEKLFF.

The rearrangement joins TRBV11-3 to TRBJ1-4, with TRBD1 matching over 7 bases. The CDR3 is 16 residues long. Germline trimming cut 3 bases from V and 5 bases from J; bases unmatched to any gene: 9. CDR1 is SGHNT and CDR2 is YENEEA in the germline V gene. DNA for the CDR3: TGTGCCAGCAGCTTGAGTGGGCCGGGACAGAATGAAAAACTGTTTTTT. Translated, it gives CASSLSGPGQNEKLFF.

The V gene is TRBV19, the J gene TRBJ1-1, with 9 bases aligning to TRBD1. V trimming: 6 bases; J trimming: 2 bases; junction bases outside the gene matches: 10. The V gene's germline CDR1 is LNHDA and CDR2 SQIVND (reference sequence). The CDR3 loop spans 16 amino acids. The CDR3 DNA sequence: TGTGCCAGTAGGGGGGGACCGGGACAGGGAAACACTGAAGCTTTCTTT. Translated: CASRGGPGQGNTEAFF.

V is TRBV5-6 and J is TRBJ2-7; tentatively, D is TRBD2 (5 bases). In germline, CDR1 is SGHDT, CDR2 YYEEEE. This CDR3 contains 14 residues. With 0 bases removed from V and 1 base from J, the gap between germline ends came to 8 bases. CDR3 residues: CASSLGGPSYEQYF. The DNA for the CDR3 is TGTGCCAGCAGCTTGGGCGGGCCTTCCTACGAGCAGTACTTC.

V gene TRBV3-1 (or the pseudogene TRBV3-2) combines with J gene TRBJ2-7; D is undetermined. The length of the CDR3 is 13 residues. Between the trimmed V and J ends, which lost 1 base and 5 bases, there was a span of 9 bases. Germline CDR1 is LGHDT and CDR2 is YNNKEL (reference sequence). The CDR3 region is CASSQAHLDEQYF. In DNA, the CDR3 is TGTGCCAGCAGCCAAGCCCATTTAGACGAGCAGTACTTC.

The chain has TRBV5-1 and TRBJ2-3; the D gene is possibly TRBD2 (5 bases). The CDR3 extends over 17 amino acids. Trimming cost V 0 bases and J 1 base, with 15 bases left between them. The germline gives CDR1 SGHRS, CDR2 YFSETQ. The CDR3 nucleotides are TGCGCCAGCAGCTTGGCCCCACTAGGTCTAGGCACAGATACGCAGTATTTT. This translates into CASSLAPLGLGTDTQYF. Together with reference TRBV5-1 and TRBJ2-3, the CDR3 gives the full variable domain: KAGVTQTPRYLIKTRGQQVTLSCSPISGHRSVSWYQQTPGQGLQFLFEYFSETQRNKGNFPGRFSGRQFSNSRSEMNVSTLELGDSALYLCASSLAPLGLGTDTQYFGPGTRLTVL.

The V call is TRBV10-1, the J call TRBJ2-1; no reliable D call. The CDR3 is 14 residues long. The germline V gene encodes CDR1 WNHNN and CDR2 SYGVQD (reference sequence). Trimming removed 0 bases at V and 5 bases at J, with 8 bases between. In DNA form, the CDR3 reads TGCGCCAGCAGTGAGTCGTGGAGAGACAATGAGCAGTTCTTC. This gives the protein CASSESWRDNEQFF.

The chain is built from TRBV4-2 and TRBJ1-6, with 9 positions matching TRBD1. This CDR3 spans 15 amino acids. Germline CDR1 LGHNA, CDR2 YNFKEQ. V lost 4 bases to trimming and J lost 6 bases; unmatched junction nucleotides: 4. This CDR3 is CASSPTGQGNSPLHF. The CDR3 region has the DNA TGTGCCAGCAGCCCGACGGGACAGGGTAATTCACCCCTCCACTTT.

The CDR3 here is CTSSPSLTSGRARTPGELFF. The CDR3 DNA sequence: TGCACCAGCAGCCCGTCTCTAACTAGCGGGAGGGCCAGAACCCCCGGGGAGCTGTTTTTT. J is TRBJ2-2 and V is TRBV1; TRBD2 is the table's D call, not checked against the DNA. TRBV1 represents a pseudogene. The CDR3 sequence is 20 residues long.